Each of the 5 T cell receptor beta chains below was sequenced from the same sample in a study of blood T cell repertoires in COVID-19. TCRdb's table, derived via immunoSEQ multiplex PCR, lists solely in-frame clones and lacks some. This sample has 110,000 to 150,000 clones, with around 79% found just once. Source material: peripheral blood. Receptor source: a middle-aged man with active or convalescent COVID-19.

The CDR3 DNA reads TGTGCCAGCAGTGACAGGGAACCCCTGAACACTGAAGCTTTCTTT. Its translation is CASSDREPLNTEAFF. The rearrangement links TRBV2 to TRBJ1-1; TRBD1 is a possible D gene (5 bases). The CDR3 is 15 amino acids. Trimming left V 3 bases short and J 0 bases short, with 11 bases between. CDR1 is SNHLY and CDR2 is FYNNEI in the germline V gene. Based on the CDR3 plus reference TRBV2 and TRBJ1-1, the full variable domain is EPEVTQTPSHQVTQMGQEVILRCVPISNHLYFYWYRQILGQKVEFLVSFYNNEISEKSEIFDDQFSVERPDGSNFTLKIRSTKLEDSAMYFCASSDREPLNTEAFFGQGTRLTVV.

CDR3 region: CASSPSGQTYNSPLHF. The DNA of the CDR3 is TGTGCCAGCAGCCCCTCTGGACAAACCTATAATTCACCCCTCCACTTT. The genes are TRBV3-1 (or the pseudogene TRBV3-2) and TRBJ1-6; tentatively, D is TRBD1 (5 bases). This CDR3 contains 16 residues. The germline V gene has CDR1 LGHDT and CDR2 YNNKEL (reference sequence). V shed 4 bases and J shed 2 bases, with 12 bases lying between them.

The rearrangement joins TRBV11-1 to TRBJ1-6; no clear D gene. The ends were cut back, 6 bases at V and 0 bases at J, with 9 bases in the middle. This CDR3 has 15 residues. Germline lookup yields CDR1 SGHAT and CDR2 FQDESV (reference sequence). The CDR3, as DNA: TGTGCCAGCAGGGAAGGGAGCTCCTATAATTCACCCCTCCACTTT. Translation: CASREGSSYNSPLHF.

The CDR3 region is CASSRTGGSEKLFF. The CDR3 DNA reads as TGTGCCAGCAGCCGGACAGGGGGCTCCGAAAAACTGTTTTTT. J is TRBJ1-4 and V is TRBV27; TRBD1 matches at 11 bases. The CDR3 is 14 amino acids. J lost 8 bases, V lost 6 bases, and 5 bases had no gene match. Germline V gene data show CDR1 as MNHEY and CDR2 as SMNVEV (reference sequence).

The chain recombines TRBV27 with TRBJ1-5; D is possibly TRBD1 (5 bases). The V and J ends lost 7 bases and 0 bases respectively, with 13 bases between them. The CDR3 has 15 residues. Germline assignment: CDR1 MNHEY and CDR2 SMNVEV (reference sequence). CDR3 amino acids: CASKPGEISNQPQHF. The CDR3 nucleotides read TGTGCCAGCAAACCGGGGGAAATTAGCAATCAGCCCCAGCATTTT.